The 27 T cell receptor beta chains presented below share a single source sample, sequenced in a study of OX40 agonist ivuxolimab in advanced cancers. Profiling relied on immunoSEQ multiplex PCR, and the TCRdb table lists in-frame clones only, not all of them. The table records 90,000 or so clones, 75% to 95% of them present only once. The sample here was CD4+ or CD8+ T cells sorted from blood, taken in a trial of the OX40 agonist ivuxolimab. The receptor source for this set is an adult with an advanced solid tumor such as melanoma, head and neck, liver or kidney cancer.

V usage is TRBV14 and J usage is TRBJ2-5; 9 bases are shared with TRBD1. The CDR3 loop spans 18 amino acids. Losses at the gene ends were 5 bases for V and 7 bases for J; bases not matched to a gene: 20. CDR1 is SGHDN, CDR2 FVKESK, per germline. In DNA, the CDR3 is TGTGCCAGCAGCATCGGCGGGACAGGGTCGGAACAGGGGGTGACCCAGTACTTC. Translation: CASSIGGTGSEQGVTQYF.

This chain connects TRBV6-5 to TRBJ1-2, with no clear D. Germline-derived CDR1 and CDR2 are MNHEY and SVGAGI. V gave up 6 bases and J gave up 3 bases, with 8 bases separating them. The CDR3 is made up of 12 amino acids. In nucleotides, the CDR3 is TGTGCCAGCAGCAGCCACGACTATGGCTACACCTTC. Its protein product is CASSSHDYGYTF.

This clone was detected once. The rearrangement links TRBV2 to TRBJ2-1, with D tentatively TRBD2 (5 bases). CDR3 length equals 13 residues. Trimming pared 4 bases from V and 3 bases from J, leaving 7 bases between. Germline V gives CDR1 SNHLY, CDR2 FYNNEI. For the CDR3, the DNA is TGTGCCAGCAGTGGCGGGTACTACAATGAGCAGTTCTTC. Protein: CASSGGYYNEQFF. Based on the CDR3 plus reference TRBV2 and TRBJ2-1, the full variable domain is EPEVTQTPSHQVTQMGQEVILRCVPISNHLYFYWYRQILGQKVEFLVSFYNNEISEKSEIFDDQFSVERPDGSNFTLKIRSTKLEDSAMYFCASSGGYYNEQFFGPGTRLTVL.

V is TRBV4-1 and J is TRBJ1-1; possible D gene TRBD1, 6 bases. From germline, CDR1 is MGHRA and CDR2 YSYEKL. The CDR3 contains 17 residues. V was clipped by 0 bases and J by 10 bases, with 24 bases between them. Here the CDR3 DNA reads TGCGCCAGCAGCCAAGATGGGGGCAGGGGTGTAATTCGGAGAGCTTTCTTT. Translated, it gives CASSQDGGRGVIRRAFF.

The CDR3 DNA is TGTGCCAGCAGTCCGTCGTGGGGCCAGCAGAACACCGGGGAGCTGTTTTTT. The encoded protein is CASSPSWGQQNTGELFF. V usage is TRBV28 and J usage is TRBJ2-2, with a possible D match to TRBD1 (5 bases). The CDR3 contains 17 residues. V dropped 5 bases and J dropped 1 base, with 17 bases sitting between them. Germline CDR1 reads MDHEN; CDR2 reads SYDVKM.

The gene calls are TRBV5-1 and TRBJ1-4, with D maybe TRBD1 (6 bases). Germline CDR1 is SGHRS and CDR2 is YFSETQ. The CDR3 totals 13 residues. V was cut by 4 bases and J by 8 bases, with 12 bases left in between. The CDR3 nucleotides are TGCGCCAGCAGCGGGGACATCGGAGAAAAACTGTTTTTT. Its protein product is CASSGDIGEKLFF.

This chain links TRBV30 with TRBJ2-7, with D perhaps matching TRBD1 or TRBD2 (6 bases each). This CDR3 is built from 12 residues. Trimming stripped 0 bases from V and 6 bases from J, with 9 bases between. From germline, CDR1 is GTSNPN and CDR2 SVGIG (reference sequence). The DNA of the CDR3 is TGTGCCTGGAGTGTACCGGGGGCCGAGCAGTACTTC. Encoded protein: CAWSVPGAEQYF.

This chain connects TRBV28 to TRBJ1-1; TRBD1 agrees at 7 bases. The CDR3 covers 14 residues. The germline CDR1 and CDR2 sequences are MDHEN and SYDVKM. V trimming: 5 bases; J trimming: 6 bases; junction bases outside the gene matches: 9. CDR3 in DNA: TGTGCCAGCAGTAGACAGGGAGGTTCAGCTGAAGCTTTCTTT. Its protein is CASSRQGGSAEAFF.

The chain links TRBV4-1 to TRBJ2-2; D may be TRBD2 (5 bases). CDR3 length: 13 residues. CDR1 is MGHRA and CDR2 is YSYEKL in the germline V gene. V was trimmed by 1 base and J by 7 bases, leaving 7 bases between them. The DNA for the CDR3 is TGCGCCAGCAGCCAAGGGGGAGTCGGGGAGCTGTTTTTT. Protein product: CASSQGGVGELFF.

The V gene is TRBV11-3, the J gene TRBJ1-2; unclear D gene. V lost 2 bases and J 7 bases, leaving 11 bases between the germline ends. This CDR3 is 13 amino acids long. The germline V gene has CDR1 SGHNT and CDR2 YENEEA. CDR3 in amino acids: CASSLFSLSGYTF. The CDR3 nucleotides read TGTGCCAGCAGCTTATTCAGCCTTTCTGGCTACACCTTC.

The chain is built from TRBV6-5 and TRBJ2-1; TRBD2 matches at 9 bases. Germline CDR1 reads MNHEY; CDR2 reads SVGAGI. Trimming cost V 8 bases and J 6 bases; bases outside gene matches: 11. The CDR3 is 15 residues long. CDR3 in amino acids: CASRKPGLAVNEQFF. The CDR3 DNA follows: TGTGCCAGCCGAAAACCGGGACTAGCAGTCAATGAGCAGTTCTTC.

V usage is TRBV19 and J usage is TRBJ2-7; TRBD1 agrees at 9 bases. Germline CDR1 is LNHDA and CDR2 is SQIVND (reference sequence). Unmatched junction bases numbered 11, after V lost 5 bases and J lost 0 bases. The CDR3 sequence is 17 residues long. The CDR3 DNA follows: TGTGCCAGTAGTCCTATACCGGGACAGGGTGGCTCCTACGAGCAGTACTTC. Protein product: CASSPIPGQGGSYEQYF. The full variable domain, rest sourced from reference TRBV19 and TRBJ2-7, is DGGITQSPKYLFRKEGQNVTLSCEQNLNHDAMYWYRQDPGQGLRLIYYSQIVNDFQKGDIAEGYSVSREKKESFPLTVTSAQKNPTAFYLCASSPIPGQGGSYEQYFGPGTRLTVT.

The V gene is TRBV4-1, the J gene TRBJ2-1; TRBD2 might be the D (6 bases). There are 16 residues in the CDR3. Germline V lookup: CDR1 MGHRA, CDR2 YSYEKL. Trimming took 8 bases from V and 1 from J, leaving 18 bases between them. CDR3 in amino acids: CASAKGVGGSYNEQFF. For the CDR3, the DNA is TGCGCCAGCGCCAAAGGGGTGGGGGGTTCCTACAATGAGCAGTTCTTC.

The chain couples TRBV18 to TRBJ2-3, with D perhaps matching TRBD1 (5 bases). Germline assignment: CDR1 KGHSH and CDR2 LQKENI. CDR3 length equals 16 residues. Deletions cut 5 bases from V and 0 bases from J, with 15 bases between. The CDR3 loop is CASSWGTPGSTDTQYF. Written as DNA, the CDR3 is TGTGCCAGCTCATGGGGCACCCCAGGGAGCACAGATACGCAGTATTTT.

The chain links TRBV10-3 to TRBJ2-5; TRBD1 aligns across 7 bases. The CDR3 runs 15 residues. Germline V gives CDR1 ENHRY, CDR2 SYGVKD. The V gene end was trimmed by 3 bases and the J gene end by 4 bases; junction bases not matched to a gene: 8. The CDR3 sequence is CAISESQGVRETQYF. Written as DNA, the CDR3 is TGTGCCATCAGTGAATCTCAGGGGGTGCGAGAGACCCAGTACTTC.

V gene TRBV28 combines with J gene TRBJ2-7, with 9 bases matching TRBD1. J gave up 12 bases and V 6 bases, and 6 bases lay outside the gene matches. The germline CDR1 and CDR2 sequences are MDHEN and SYDVKM. This CDR3 spans 11 amino acids. The chain's CDR3 is CASSWGQGPYF. CDR3 DNA sequence: TGTGCCAGCAGCTGGGGACAGGGTCCGTACTTC.

This rearrangement joins TRBV6-5 to TRBJ1-1; tentative D call: TRBD1 (5 bases). V lost 2 bases and J lost 1, with 8 bases in between. CDR3 length: 14 amino acids. Germline V lookup: CDR1 MNHEY, CDR2 SVGAGI. CDR3 sequence reads: CASSYTGQNTEAFF. The CDR3 DNA follows: TGTGCCAGCAGTTACACCGGACAGAACACTGAAGCTTTCTTT.

This chain links TRBV5-1 with TRBJ2-4, with 7 positions matching TRBD1. The length of the CDR3 is 16 residues. With V trimmed by 3 bases and J by 2 bases, 8 bases remained unmatched. Per germline, CDR1 SGHRS and CDR2 YFSETQ. Written as DNA, the CDR3 is TGCGCCAGCAGCTGGGGGACAGCGGAATCCAAAAACATTCAGTACTTC. This translates into CASSWGTAESKNIQYF.

This clone was detected only once. The rearrangement links TRBV25-1 to TRBJ1-1; 7 bases agree with TRBD1. Germline trimming cut 6 bases from V and 4 bases from J; bases unmatched to any gene: 8. Germline loops: CDR1 MGHDK, CDR2 SYGVNS. This CDR3 comprises 14 residues. DNA of the CDR3: TGTGCCAGCAGACAGACAGGGAAGACCACTGAAGCTTTCTTT. It yields the protein CASRQTGKTTEAFF. Drawing the rest from reference TRBV25-1 and TRBJ1-1, the complete variable domain is EADIYQTPRYLVIGTGKKITLECSQTMGHDKMYWYQQDPGMELHLIHYSYGVNSTEKGDLSSESTVSRIRTEHFPLTLESARPSHTSQYLCASRQTGKTTEAFFGQGTRLTVV.

The CDR3 is CASSPGLAGVDDVTDTQYF. The DNA of the CDR3 is TGCGCCAGCAGTCCGGGACTAGCGGGAGTTGACGACGTCACAGATACGCAGTATTTT. The V and J genes are TRBV23-1 and TRBJ2-3; TRBD2 matches 14 bases. TRBV23-1 has ORF status, its function being uncertain. This CDR3 region has 19 residues. Losses at the gene ends were 4 bases for V and 2 bases for J; bases not matched to a gene: 11.

The J gene is TRBJ2-1, the V gene TRBV28, with 10 nucleotides matching TRBD2. This CDR3 has 17 amino acids. Germline assignment: CDR1 MDHEN and CDR2 SYDVKM. With V trimmed by 5 bases and J by 0 bases, 7 bases remained unmatched. The CDR3 DNA reads as TGTGCCAGCAGTGCTAGCGGGAGCGCCACCTCCTACAATGAGCAGTTCTTC. Its translation is CASSASGSATSYNEQFF.

This clone was counted only a few times. The V call is TRBV4-2, the J call TRBJ1-1, with D possibly TRBD1 on 5 matching bases. The germline CDR1 and CDR2 sequences are LGHNA and YNFKEQ. V was clipped by 4 bases and J by 1 base, with 13 bases between them. The CDR3 has 15 residues. In nucleotides, the CDR3 is TGTGCCAGCAGCCCCGAAGGACACCAGAACACTGAAGCTTTCTTT. Its translation is CASSPEGHQNTEAFF.

The chain links TRBV7-9 to TRBJ2-7; 9 bases are a match to TRBD2. The CDR3 runs to 15 residues. The germline V gene has CDR1 SEHNR and CDR2 FQNEAQ (reference sequence). Trimming took 5 bases from V and 2 from J; bases not matched to a gene: 7. The CDR3 region is CASSQGGGAPYEQYF. CDR3 nucleotide sequence: TGTGCCAGCAGCCAGGGCGGGGGGGCTCCCTACGAGCAGTACTTC.

Note on this clone: The same CDR3 also results from other DNA sequences found in this sample. This CDR3 reads CASSSSPGQGSYEQYF. The CDR3 DNA is TGTGCCAGCAGCTCATCCCCGGGACAGGGCTCCTACGAGCAGTACTTC. This chain links TRBV28 with TRBJ2-7; 9 bases line up with TRBD1. V trimming: 6 bases; J trimming: 0 bases; junction bases outside the gene matches: 9. The germline gives CDR1 MDHEN, CDR2 SYDVKM. This CDR3 has 16 amino acids. The variable domain in full, with the rest retrieved from reference TRBV28 and TRBJ2-7, is DVKVTQSSRYLVKRTGEKVFLECVQDMDHENMFWYRQDPGLGLRLIYFSYDVKMKEKGDIPEGYSVSREKKERFSLILESASTNQTSMYLCASSSSPGQGSYEQYFGPGTRLTVT.

The gene calls are TRBV11-3 and TRBJ2-1; 9 bases are a match to TRBD2. Germline trimming cut 7 bases from V and 15 bases from J; bases unmatched to any gene: 16. The CDR3 totals 14 residues. CDR1 is SGHNT and CDR2 is YENEEA in the germline V gene. The CDR3: CASKSDASGDMGFF. CDR3 in DNA: TGTGCCAGCAAATCCGACGCTAGCGGGGATATGGGGTTCTTC.

The V call is TRBV30, the J call TRBJ1-5; D uncertain. Germline V lookup: CDR1 GTSNPN, CDR2 SVGIG (reference sequence). V was clipped by 0 bases and J by 1 base, with 4 bases between them. The CDR3 consists of 13 residues. CDR3 coding DNA: TGTGCCTGGAGTGTTCAAAGCAATCAGCCCCAGCATTTT. It yields the protein CAWSVQSNQPQHF.

This clone came up a few times. CDR3 protein: CASQQDLNQPQHF. In DNA, the CDR3 is TGTGCCAGCCAGCAGGACTTAAATCAGCCCCAGCATTTT. This rearrangement joins TRBV28 to TRBJ1-5; D is undetermined. The ends were cut back, 8 bases at V and 4 bases at J, with 12 bases in the middle. Germline CDR1 is MDHEN and CDR2 is SYDVKM. The CDR3 extends over 13 amino acids.